Following are 29 T cell receptor beta chains from one sample sequenced in a study of T cells in Graves' hyperthyroidism and ophthalmopathy. RNA transcripts gave rise to amplified TCR beta CDR3 regions. First-round RT-PCR targeting the TCR CDR3 was performed with the HTBI primer set. TCRdb reprocessed the multiplex PCR reads via MiXCR and lists one record per CDR3 protein. Seen here are about 400,000 distinct CDR3 sequences, roughly 25% observed once, and the top ten hold about 73%. Input material: blood. The receptors originated from a man over 45 with Graves' hyperthyroidism.

This clonotype was detected a few times. This chain uses TRBV6-1 with TRBJ1-5; D perhaps matches TRBD1 (5 bases). Germline CDR1 MNHNS, CDR2 SASEGT. This CDR3 is built from 15 residues. The germline V and J ends were trimmed by 6 bases and 0 bases, with 12 bases remaining between them. The CDR3 coding sequence is TGTGCCAGCAGGATTCAGGGAAATAGCAATCAGCCCCAGCATTTT. Its translation: CASRIQGNSNQPQHF.

This clonotype has ten or more counts. The chain couples TRBV27 to TRBJ2-3; D is perhaps TRBD2 (5 bases). The CDR3 covers 15 residues. Trimming removed 2 bases at V and 2 bases at J, with 11 bases between. Germline CDR1 is MNHEY and CDR2 is SMNVEV (reference sequence). The CDR3 spells CASSLEGVPTDTQYF. Written as DNA, the CDR3 is TGTGCCAGCAGTTTAGAGGGCGTTCCCACAGATACGCAGTATTTT.

The chain combines TRBV20-1 with TRBJ2-3, with TRBD1 matching over 8 bases. Germline assignment: CDR1 DFQATT and CDR2 SNEGSKA (reference sequence). The trim removed 1 base at V and 0 bases at J, leaving 15 bases unmatched. The CDR3 has 19 amino acids. CDR3 amino acids: CSARGLTGAPSASTDTQYF. The CDR3 DNA sequence: TGCAGTGCTAGAGGCCTGACAGGGGCGCCTAGCGCGAGCACAGATACGCAGTATTTT.

This clonotype was picked up many times. The V call is TRBV19, the J call TRBJ1-5, with 8 bases aligning to TRBD1. Germline V lookup: CDR1 LNHDA, CDR2 SQIVND (reference sequence). This CDR3 region has 15 residues. Unmatched junction bases numbered 3, after V lost 4 bases and J lost 1 base. The CDR3 loop is CASSTTGDSNQPQHF. Here the CDR3 DNA reads TGTGCCAGTAGTACGACAGGGGACAGCAATCAGCCCCAGCATTTT.

This clonotype was picked up many times. V is TRBV3-1 and J is TRBJ2-5, with 7 positions matching TRBD2. The CDR3 runs to 14 residues. Germline V gene lookup returns CDR1 LGHDT and CDR2 YNNKEL (reference sequence). The junction had 3 bases not matched to a gene; V was cut back by 4 bases and J by 1 base. This chain's CDR3 is CASSPLAVQETQYF. DNA for the CDR3: TGTGCCAGCAGCCCTCTAGCGGTCCAAGAGACCCAGTACTTC.

V gene TRBV5-1 combines with J gene TRBJ2-1, with D maybe TRBD1 (6 bases). V lost 6 bases and J 5 bases, leaving 12 bases between the germline ends. This CDR3 contains 13 residues. Germline V lookup: CDR1 SGHRS, CDR2 YFSETQ. CDR3 in amino acids: CASNVDRNNEQFF. In DNA form, the CDR3 reads TGCGCCAGCAACGTCGACAGGAACAATGAGCAGTTCTTC. Drawing the rest from reference TRBV5-1 and TRBJ2-1, the complete variable domain is KAGVTQTPRYLIKTRGQQVTLSCSPISGHRSVSWYQQTPGQGLQFLFEYFSETQRNKGNFPGRFSGRQFSNSRSEMNVSTLELGDSALYLCASNVDRNNEQFFGPGTRLTVL.

This clonotype has only a few counts. This sequence joins TRBV12-3 or TRBV12-4 and TRBJ2-2, with D possibly TRBD2 on 7 matching bases. The length of the CDR3 is 17 residues. Trimming took 3 bases from V and 5 from J, leaving 19 bases between them. The CDR3 DNA is TGTGCCAGCAGTTTCGGGGGGCCCCCAACGTGGACCGGGGAGCTGTTTTTT. Protein sequence: CASSFGGPPTWTGELFF.

This chain links TRBV5-6 with TRBJ2-3; no definite D call. The V gene lost 9 bases and the J gene lost 3 bases, with 17 bases spanning the gap. The CDR3 length is 14 residues. Germline CDR1 and CDR2: SGHDT and YYEEEE. The CDR3 nucleotides read TGTGCCACCGGCCGGTTGCAGGAGACAGATACGCAGTATTTT. Protein: CATGRLQETDTQYF.

This clonotype was detected a few times. The chain couples TRBV6-1 to TRBJ2-7, with D tentatively TRBD1 (5 bases). This CDR3 is built from 14 residues. The germline V and J ends were trimmed by 6 bases and 4 bases, with 16 bases remaining between them. Germline V gene sequence: CDR1 MNHNS, CDR2 SASEGT. The CDR3, as DNA: TGTGCCAGCAGCATACAAGGGGCTACGTACGAGCAGTACTTC. Encoded protein: CASSIQGATYEQYF.

The V call is TRBV5-1, the J call TRBJ2-7; D possibly corresponds to TRBD1 (5 bases). The CDR3 is 13 residues long. Between the trimmed V and J ends, which lost 2 bases and 1 base, there was a span of 7 bases. Germline V gives CDR1 SGHRS, CDR2 YFSETQ. Here the CDR3 DNA reads TGCGCCAGCAGCTTTTACAGGTCCTACGAGCAGTACTTC. Translated, it gives CASSFYRSYEQYF.

The chain combines TRBV7-6 with TRBJ2-5, with 9 positions matching TRBD1. Germline CDR1 is SGHVS and CDR2 is FNYEAQ. V lost 5 bases, J lost 5 bases, and 9 bases stayed unmatched. The CDR3 runs 15 residues. The CDR3 DNA reads TGTGCCAGCAGCCCTAGGACAGGGGTCCGGGAGACCCAGTACTTC. Translating gives CASSPRTGVRETQYF.

This clonotype was counted at least ten times. The chain employs TRBV10-3 and TRBJ2-5; D is unresolved. Germline CDR1 reads ENHRY; CDR2 reads SYGVKD. The CDR3 runs 13 residues. Trimming pared 2 bases from V and 3 bases from J, leaving 7 bases between. The CDR3 is CAISERGEETQYF. The CDR3 nucleotides are TGTGCCATCAGTGAGAGAGGAGAAGAGACCCAGTACTTC.

The chain has TRBV19 and TRBJ2-3, with D possibly being TRBD1 (6 bases). CDR1 and CDR2 from the germline V gene are LNHDA and SQIVND (reference sequence). V was pared by 4 bases and J by 6 bases, with 11 bases between. This CDR3 region has 13 residues. CDR3 bases: TGTGCCAGTAGTAACAGGGTGGGCGATACGCAGTATTTT. Translated: CASSNRVGDTQYF.

The chain joins TRBV7-6 to TRBJ1-1, with D unresolved. The CDR3 is made up of 14 amino acids. Trimming cost V 4 bases and J 1 base, with 10 bases left between them. The germline V gene encodes CDR1 SGHVS and CDR2 FNYEAQ. The CDR3 spells CASSSDFGNTEAFF. The CDR3 bases are TGTGCCAGCAGCTCGGACTTCGGGAACACTGAAGCTTTCTTT.

This clonotype came up a few times. The rearrangement links TRBV7-2 to TRBJ1-5, with 7 bases identical to TRBD1. This CDR3 has 16 amino acids. CDR1 and CDR2 from the germline V gene are SGHTA and FQGNSA. The junction had 6 bases not matched to a gene; V was cut back by 1 base and J by 3 bases. The CDR3 sequence: CASSLGGQSTNQPQHF. The CDR3 nucleotides read TGTGCCAGCAGCTTAGGGGGACAGAGTACCAATCAGCCCCAGCATTTT.

This clonotype was seen a few times. This chain uses TRBV20-1 with TRBJ2-1; 9 bases map to TRBD1. The germline CDR1 and CDR2 sequences are DFQATT and SNEGSKA (reference sequence). The CDR3 consists of 15 residues. With V trimmed by 3 bases and J by 7 bases, 10 bases remained unmatched. The CDR3 nucleotides are TGCAGTGCTAGGGAAGCCGGGACAGGGAAGAATGAGCAGTTCTTC. This codes for CSAREAGTGKNEQFF.

The genes are TRBV19 and TRBJ2-1; D is possibly TRBD2 (5 bases). V was pared by 7 bases and J by 6 bases, with 16 bases between. Germline V CDR1 and CDR2: LNHDA, SQIVND (reference sequence). This CDR3 contains 14 residues. This CDR3 reads CASTRSGGGNEQFF. The CDR3, as DNA: TGTGCCAGTACGCGGTCCGGAGGTGGCAATGAGCAGTTCTTC.

The chain combines TRBV28 with TRBJ2-2; no definite D call. Per the germline V gene, CDR1 is MDHEN and CDR2 is SYDVKM. Trimming removed 10 bases from V and 6 bases from J, with 9 bases in between. The CDR3 contains 11 residues. The CDR3 reads CATVRSGELFF. The CDR3 nucleotides are TGTGCCACCGTTCGGTCCGGGGAGCTGTTTTTT.

This clonotype was seen a handful of times. This sequence joins TRBV20-1 and TRBJ2-3; 9 bases map to TRBD2. Germline loops: CDR1 DFQATT, CDR2 SNEGSKA (reference sequence). The CDR3 runs to 13 residues. Here the CDR3 DNA reads TGCAGCGGGCTAGCGGGGCCCACAGATACGCAGTATTTT. Its translation is CSGLAGPTDTQYF.

V and J are TRBV28 and TRBJ2-7, with 14 nucleotides matching TRBD2. The V gene end was trimmed by 5 bases and the J gene end by 3 bases; junction bases not matched to a gene: 6. The CDR3 is 16 amino acids. From germline, CDR1 is MDHEN and CDR2 SYDVKM. The chain's CDR3 is CASSELGTSGSYEQYF. As DNA, the CDR3 is TGTGCCAGCAGTGAACTTGGGACTAGCGGGAGCTACGAGCAGTACTTC.

This clonotype came up many times. The chain has TRBV12-3 or TRBV12-4 and TRBJ2-3, with TRBD2 matching 10 bases. CDR3 length: 18 residues. Unmatched junction bases numbered 10, after V lost 0 bases and J lost 4 bases. This chain's CDR3 is CASSLALTAGGVADTQYF. CDR3 bases: TGTGCCAGCAGTTTAGCGCTAACAGCGGGAGGGGTCGCAGATACGCAGTATTTT.

The sample holds many counts of this clonotype. This sequence joins TRBV2 and TRBJ2-7; TRBD1 agrees at 8 bases. With 7 bases clipped from V and 2 bases from J, the junction kept 7 bases outside the gene matches. The germline V gene encodes CDR1 SNHLY and CDR2 FYNNEI. The CDR3 consists of 14 residues. DNA for the CDR3: TGTGCCAGCAATCCGGACAGGGCTACCTACGAGCAGTACTTC. This encodes CASNPDRATYEQYF. Full variable domain (rest looked up from reference TRBV2 and TRBJ2-7): EPEVTQTPSHQVTQMGQEVILRCVPISNHLYFYWYRQILGQKVEFLVSFYNNEISEKSEIFDDQFSVERPDGSNFTLKIRSTKLEDSAMYFCASNPDRATYEQYFGPGTRLTVT.

The genes are TRBV30 and TRBJ1-1; unclear D gene. Trimming removed 4 bases from V and 9 bases from J, with 18 bases in between. CDR1 is GTSNPN, CDR2 SVGIG, per germline (reference sequence). The CDR3 extends over 13 amino acids. This CDR3 is CAWTGRGGSQAFF. The DNA for the CDR3 is TGTGCCTGGACCGGCCGAGGCGGATCCCAAGCTTTCTTT.

The rearrangement uses TRBV25-1 and TRBJ2-7; the D gene is possibly TRBD2 (5 bases). This CDR3 is built from 15 residues. Trimming pared 8 bases from V and 0 bases from J, leaving 17 bases between. From germline, CDR1 is MGHDK and CDR2 SYGVNS. CDR3 sequence reads: CASSRMGDLSYEQYF. The CDR3 DNA is TGTGCCAGCTCCCGGATGGGAGACCTCTCCTACGAGCAGTACTTC.

This clonotype was detected only a few times. This chain uses TRBV27 with TRBJ2-1; 7 bases line up with TRBD2. The CDR3 consists of 16 residues. Unmatched junction bases numbered 8, after V lost 2 bases and J lost 4 bases. The germline V gene has CDR1 MNHEY and CDR2 SMNVEV (reference sequence). CDR3 loop: CASSLGGSFSYNEQFF. CDR3 DNA sequence: TGTGCCAGCAGTTTAGGCGGGAGTTTTAGTTACAATGAGCAGTTCTTC.

This clonotype was found a few times. The rearrangement joins TRBV7-2 to TRBJ2-7; D is undetermined. CDR3 size: 13 residues. The germline V and J ends were trimmed by 6 bases and 4 bases, with 13 bases remaining between them. In germline, CDR1 is SGHTA, CDR2 FQGNSA. The CDR3, as DNA: TGTGCCAGCAGTGAAGGGTGGGTTTACGAGCAGTACTTC. The encoded protein is CASSEGWVYEQYF. The full variable domain, its missing parts supplied by reference TRBV7-2 and TRBJ2-7, is GAGVSQSPSNKVTEKGKDVELRCDPISGHTALYWYRQSLGQGLEFLIYFQGNSAPDKSGLPSDRFSAERTGGSVSTLTIQRTQQEDSAVYLCASSEGWVYEQYFGPGTRLTVT.

This clonotype was observed many times. This sequence joins TRBV7-8 and TRBJ2-5, with 9 bases fitting TRBD2. The CDR3 is 15 amino acids. V shed 5 bases, J shed 9 bases, and the junction held 13 bases outside the gene matches. CDR1 and CDR2 (germline): SGHVS, FQNEAQ. CDR3 region: CASSPGLAMGWAQYF. CDR3 nucleotides: TGTGCCAGCAGCCCTGGACTAGCGATGGGCTGGGCCCAGTACTTC.

In its sample, this clonotype was seen a few times. This chain's CDR3 is CASSLFGTGGKETQYF. The CDR3 DNA sequence: TGTGCCAGCAGCTTATTCGGGACAGGGGGCAAAGAGACCCAGTACTTC. This chain connects TRBV7-2 to TRBJ2-5; 12 nucleotides line up with TRBD1. V trimming: 2 bases; J trimming: 3 bases; junction bases outside the gene matches: 4. Per germline, CDR1 SGHTA and CDR2 FQGNSA. There are 16 residues in the CDR3.

This clonotype was counted only a few times. This chain joins TRBV28 and TRBJ2-7; 12 bases map to TRBD2. The germline gives CDR1 MDHEN, CDR2 SYDVKM. Trimming took 3 bases from V and 0 from J; bases not matched to a gene: 6. This CDR3 region has 17 residues. CDR3 sequence (DNA): TGTGCCAGCAGTTTGGCTAGCGGGAGGGCTTACTCCTACGAGCAGTACTTC. This translates into CASSLASGRAYSYEQYF.